These 21 T cell receptor beta chains were sequenced from one sample in a study of blood T cell repertoires in COVID-19. The table came from immunoSEQ multiplex PCR; TCRdb's copy has only in-frame clones and leaves some out. Altogether approximately 53,000 clones are present, 82% being singletons, with the ten largest covering under 25%. Material for sequencing was peripheral blood. These receptor sequences come from a woman in her sixties or seventies with acute or convalescent COVID-19.

V gene TRBV3-1 (or the pseudogene TRBV3-2) combines with J gene TRBJ2-2; maybe TRBD2 (5 bases). The CDR3 covers 15 residues. Germline assignment: CDR1 LGHDT and CDR2 YNNKEL (reference sequence). V was trimmed by 4 bases and J by 2 bases, leaving 11 bases between them. CDR3 sequence reads: CASSLFRGNTGELFF. CDR3 sequence (DNA): TGTGCCAGCAGCCTTTTCCGGGGAAACACCGGGGAGCTGTTTTTT.

The chain has TRBV12-5 and TRBJ2-7, with 10 bases fitting TRBD2. This CDR3 contains 15 residues. J gave up 1 base and V 7 bases, and 7 bases lay outside the gene matches. Looked up from germline, CDR1 is LGHNT and CDR2 is FRNRAP. The CDR3 DNA follows: TGTGCTAGTGTCTTAACTAGCGGGGCTTCCTACGAGCAGTACTTC. Translated, it gives CASVLTSGASYEQYF.

This clone was counted only a few times. V gene TRBV23-1 combines with J gene TRBJ2-7; the D gene is possibly TRBD1 (5 bases). TRBV23-1 is an ORF for which the function is uncertain. V gave up 0 bases and J gave up 3 bases, with 12 bases separating them. This CDR3 has 15 amino acids. The CDR3: CASSQSMEGDYEQYF. CDR3 DNA: TGCGCCAGCAGTCAATCGATGGAAGGGGACTACGAGCAGTACTTC.

The chain links TRBV18 to TRBJ2-2, with 7 positions matching TRBD1. Germline CDR1 and CDR2: KGHSH and LQKENI. The V gene end was trimmed by 4 bases and the J gene end by 4 bases; junction bases not matched to a gene: 6. The CDR3 extends over 15 amino acids. The CDR3 region has the DNA TGTGCCAGCTCACTTAACAGGGGCCCCACCGGGGAGCTGTTTTTT. Translation gives CASSLNRGPTGELFF.

The rearrangement links TRBV7-7 to TRBJ2-3, with 7 nucleotides matching TRBD2. Trimming took 5 bases from V and 2 from J; bases not matched to a gene: 4. Germline V gene sequence: CDR1 SSHAT, CDR2 FNYEAQ (reference sequence). The CDR3 runs 14 residues. The CDR3 sequence: CASSRAGPTDTQYF. The CDR3 nucleotides are TGTGCCAGCAGCCGAGCGGGGCCCACAGATACGCAGTATTTT. The whole variable domain, filled in from reference TRBV7-7 and TRBJ2-3, reads GAGVSQSPRYKVTKRGQDVTLRCDPISSHATLYWYQQALGQGPEFLTYFNYEAQPDKSGLPSDRFSAERPEGSISTLTIQRTEQRDSAMYRCASSRAGPTDTQYFGPGTRLTVL.

The rearrangement links TRBV19 to TRBJ2-1; TRBD2 aligns across 12 bases. Per the germline V gene, CDR1 is LNHDA and CDR2 is SQIVND (reference sequence). This CDR3 has 15 amino acids. V lost 8 bases and J lost 0; bases outside the gene matches: 2. CDR3 residues: CASLAGGFSYNEQFF. CDR3 coding DNA: TGTGCCAGTCTAGCGGGGGGGTTCTCCTACAATGAGCAGTTCTTC. The full variable domain, completed using reference TRBV19 and TRBJ2-1, is DGGITQSPKYLFRKEGQNVTLSCEQNLNHDAMYWYRQDPGQGLRLIYYSQIVNDFQKGDIAEGYSVSREKKESFPLTVTSAQKNPTAFYLCASLAGGFSYNEQFFGPGTRLTVL.

Of note for this clone: At one end the junction does not follow the germline gene, possibly because of a read error. The chain links TRBV11-2 to TRBJ2-2; 7 bases line up with TRBD2. Germline values: CDR1 SGHAT, CDR2 FQNNGV. The CDR3 loop spans 16 amino acids. CDR3 in amino acids: CASTLGAGENTGELFF. CDR3 nucleotide sequence: TGTGCCAGCACCTTAGGGGCGGGGGAGAACACCGGGGAGCTGTTTTTT.

This chain links TRBV2 with TRBJ2-7, with 13 bases identical to TRBD2. The V gene end was trimmed by 6 bases and the J gene end by 3 bases; junction bases not matched to a gene: 5. The CDR3 is 15 residues long. Germline V CDR1 and CDR2: SNHLY, FYNNEI. CDR3 protein: CASRGGLAGLYEQYF. The CDR3 DNA is TGTGCCAGCAGAGGGGGACTAGCGGGGCTCTACGAGCAGTACTTC. The variable domain in full, with the rest retrieved from reference TRBV2 and TRBJ2-7, is EPEVTQTPSHQVTQMGQEVILRCVPISNHLYFYWYRQILGQKVEFLVSFYNNEISEKSEIFDDQFSVERPDGSNFTLKIRSTKLEDSAMYFCASRGGLAGLYEQYFGPGTRLTVT.

This sequence joins TRBV18 and TRBJ2-7, with TRBD1 matching over 9 bases. Trimming cost V 2 bases and J 2 bases; bases outside gene matches: 4. Germline V gene lookup returns CDR1 KGHSH and CDR2 LQKENI. CDR3 length: 15 amino acids. CDR3 nucleotides: TGTGCCAGCTCACCATGGACAGGGGCGGCCTACGAGCAGTACTTC. Encoded protein: CASSPWTGAAYEQYF.

The chain carries TRBV7-2 and TRBJ2-3; D is ambiguous. Germline V gene lookup returns CDR1 SGHTA and CDR2 FQGNSA. Trimming removed 5 bases at V and 3 bases at J, with 9 bases between. CDR3 length: 13 amino acids. This CDR3 is CASSLSATDTQYF. CDR3 nucleotide sequence: TGTGCCAGCAGCCTATCCGCAACAGATACGCAGTATTTT. Complete variable domain (other parts from reference TRBV7-2 and TRBJ2-3): GAGVSQSPSNKVTEKGKDVELRCDPISGHTALYWYRQSLGQGLEFLIYFQGNSAPDKSGLPSDRFSAERTGGSVSTLTIQRTQQEDSAVYLCASSLSATDTQYFGPGTRLTVL.

The chain links TRBV9 to TRBJ2-6, with D unresolved. The CDR3 runs to 16 residues. With 1 base removed from V and 1 base from J, the gap between germline ends came to 9 bases. CDR1 and CDR2 (germline): SGDLS, YYNGEE. The CDR3: CASSVTRQSGANVLTF. CDR3 nucleotides: TGTGCCAGCAGCGTAACAAGACAATCTGGGGCCAACGTCCTGACTTTC.

The chain combines TRBV30 with TRBJ1-2, with D maybe TRBD1 (5 bases). V was cut by 4 bases and J by 7 bases, with 16 bases left in between. Germline assignment: CDR1 GTSNPN and CDR2 SVGIG (reference sequence). The length of the CDR3 is 13 residues. CDR3 coding DNA: TGTGCCTGGATGGGTTCAGGGCGCGGTGGCTACACCTTC. It codes for CAWMGSGRGGYTF.

V gene TRBV18 combines with J gene TRBJ1-2; the D gene is possibly TRBD1 (5 bases). CDR1 and CDR2 from the germline V gene are KGHSH and LQKENI. CDR3 size: 12 residues. Trimming took off 3 bases at V and 4 bases at J, with 6 bases between the two ends. CDR3 amino acids: CASSPGGYGYTF. The CDR3 nucleotides are TGTGCCAGCTCACCGGGGGGCTATGGCTACACCTTC.

The V gene is TRBV7-9, the J gene TRBJ1-6; a weak D match, TRBD1 (6 bases). CDR1 is SEHNR, CDR2 FQNEAQ, per germline (reference sequence). Trimming cost V 4 bases and J 8 bases, with 9 bases left between them. CDR3 length: 13 residues. CDR3 amino acids: CASSYPGDSPLHF. Written as DNA, the CDR3 is TGTGCCAGCAGCTATCCAGGGGATTCACCCCTCCACTTT. The full variable domain, in which reference TRBV7-9 and TRBJ1-6 provide the parts outside the CDR3, is DTGVSQNPRHKITKRGQNVTFRCDPISEHNRLYWYRQTLGQGPEFLTYFQNEAQLEKSRLLSDRFSAERPKGSFSTLEIQRTEQGDSAMYLCASSYPGDSPLHFGNGTRLTVT.

The rearrangement joins TRBV10-3 to TRBJ2-3; weak D call: TRBD1 (6 bases). There are 14 residues in the CDR3. Germline lookup yields CDR1 ENHRY and CDR2 SYGVKD. V gave up 2 bases and J gave up 5 bases, with 11 bases separating them. The CDR3 reads CAISERDKGDTQYF. The CDR3 DNA follows: TGTGCCATCAGTGAGCGGGACAAGGGAGATACGCAGTATTTT.

The chain joins TRBV6-5 to TRBJ1-1; 8 bases agree with TRBD1. With 8 bases clipped from V and 1 base from J, the junction kept 6 bases outside the gene matches. Germline lookup yields CDR1 MNHEY and CDR2 SVGAGI. The CDR3 extends over 14 amino acids. The CDR3 here is CASRDRRRNTEAFF. DNA for the CDR3: TGTGCCAGCCGGGACAGGCGGAGGAACACTGAAGCTTTCTTT.

This CDR3 reads CATSEGRGADTQYF. DNA for the CDR3: TGTGCCACCAGTGAGGGCAGGGGGGCAGATACGCAGTATTTT. The chain is built from TRBV24-1 and TRBJ2-3; maybe TRBD1 (7 bases). Germline-derived CDR1 and CDR2 are KGHDR and SFDVKD. The CDR3 spans 14 residues. Trimming removed 4 bases at V and 4 bases at J, with 11 bases between.

This rearrangement joins TRBV5-1 to TRBJ2-6; D may be TRBD1 (5 bases). This CDR3 has 15 amino acids. CDR1 SGHRS and CDR2 YFSETQ come from the germline V gene. Between the trimmed V and J ends, which lost 2 bases and 4 bases, there was a span of 10 bases. CDR3 amino acids: CASSFQGSGANVLTF. The DNA for the CDR3 is TGCGCCAGCAGCTTTCAGGGTTCCGGGGCCAACGTCCTGACTTTC.

This clone was seen a single time. The chain couples TRBV5-6 to TRBJ2-3; 8 bases map to TRBD2. The CDR3 loop spans 16 amino acids. J gave up 2 bases and V 2 bases, and 7 bases lay outside the gene matches. CDR1 SGHDT and CDR2 YYEEEE come from the germline V gene. Written as DNA, the CDR3 is TGTGCCAGCAGCTTCACTAGCGGCCGGTTCACAGATACGCAGTATTTT. The encoded protein is CASSFTSGRFTDTQYF.

This clone was seen a single time. The V and J genes are TRBV7-9 and TRBJ1-2; 9 bases fit TRBD1. The germline V gene encodes CDR1 SEHNR and CDR2 FQNEAQ (reference sequence). V gave up 5 bases and J gave up 7 bases; unmatched junction bases: 5. The CDR3 covers 13 residues. The CDR3 coding sequence is TGTGCCAGCAGCAGGGACAGGGTCGCTGGCTACACCTTC. Its protein is CASSRDRVAGYTF.

This chain links TRBV9 with TRBJ2-5; TRBD1 might be the D (6 bases). The V gene's germline CDR1 is SGDLS and CDR2 YYNGEE. The CDR3 extends over 13 amino acids. The germline V and J ends were trimmed by 1 base and 4 bases, with 8 bases remaining between them. CDR3 in amino acids: CASSVLGGETQYF. The CDR3 region has the DNA TGTGCCAGCAGCGTACTAGGGGGAGAGACCCAGTACTTC.